A selection of T cell receptor beta chains follows, all from one sample in a study of T cell changes during pregnancy in multiple sclerosis. Sequencing used immunoSEQ multiplex PCR; TCRdb keeps in-frame clones, though not all of them. This sample carries about 13,000 clones, 85% to 90% of them seen once, and the ten largest clones take approximately 8.2%. Sequencing was performed on CD8+ T cells from peripheral blood mononuclear cells, taken in the first trimester of pregnancy. These receptors were obtained from a female donor with multiple sclerosis, enrolled in a pregnancy study. Each CDR3 is given with its conserved first and last residue. D genes are given only for firm matches. Only some rows state a clone size, as once, few, many or a class for expanded clones.

v_gene	j_gene	abundance	d_gene	CDR3nt	CDR3aa
TRBV6-5	TRBJ2-3	-	TRBD1	TGTGCCAGCAGTTTAGGGACAGGCGGCACAGATACGCAGTATTTT	CASSLGTGGTDTQYF
TRBV9	TRBJ2-7	-	-	TGTGCCAGCAGCGTAGACAGCTCTTACGAGCAGTACTTC	CASSVDSSYEQYF
TRBV30	TRBJ2-3	-	TRBD2	TGTGCCTGGAGTTCGGGGGGGGAAGCAGATACGCAGTATTTT	CAWSSGGEADTQYF
TRBV13	TRBJ2-7	-	TRBD2	TGTGCCAGCAGCCCCAATGGGGGACTAGCGCCCCACGAGCAGTACTTC	CASSPNGGLAPHEQYF
TRBV7-7	TRBJ2-1	-	-	TGTGCTAGCAGCCCCTCAATCATCGATTCTCGGGGTGAGCAGTTCTTC	CASSPSIIDSRGEQFF
TRBV10-3	TRBJ2-7	-	-	TGTGCCATCAGTGAGTGGGTAGACACGGCTGGGGAGCAGTACTTC	CAISEWVDTAGEQYF
TRBV4-3	TRBJ1-5	-	TRBD1	TGCGCCAGCAGCCAAGAATGGACAGGCTTTCAGCCCCAGCATTTT	CASSQEWTGFQPQHF
TRBV7-9	TRBJ1-2	-	TRBD1	TGTGCCAGCAGGGGACAGGGAGCCCCTTTTAACTATGGCTACACCTTC	CASRGQGAPFNYGYTF
TRBV27	TRBJ2-4	-	-	TGTGCCAGCAGTCCCGGGTTAGCCAAAAACATTCAGTACTTC	CASSPGLAKNIQYF
TRBV7-3	TRBJ2-1	-	-	TGTGCCAGCAGCCCGTGGACAGACAATGAGCAGTTCTTC	CASSPWTDNEQFF
TRBV11-2	TRBJ2-1	-	TRBD2	TGTGCCAGCAGCTTAGATCTCGGTGGGGGGGCCTACAATGAGCAGTTCTTC	CASSLDLGGGAYNEQFF
TRBV27	TRBJ1-1	-	TRBD1	TGTGCCAGCAGTCCCGACAGGGGGGACCATAAAAAAGCTTTCTTT	CASSPDRGDHKKAFF
TRBV13	TRBJ2-3	-	-	TGTGCCAGCAGCTCGAGCACAGATACGCAGTATTTT	CASSSSTDTQYF
TRBV21-1	TRBJ2-2	few	-	-	CASSKGNGGAVGRGTGELFF
TRBV29-1	TRBJ1-1	-	TRBD1	TGCAGCGTTGAATCGACAGGGGCCTCGAACACTGAAGCTTTCTTT	CSVESTGASNTEAFF
TRBV27	TRBJ2-1	few	TRBD2	TGTGCCAGCCCAACTAGCGTAGCCTACAATGAGCAGTTCTTC	CASPTSVAYNEQFF
TRBV10-3	TRBJ1-5	-	TRBD1	TGTGCCATCAGTGACTCGGACAGGGGGCTGAGGAATCAGCCCCAGCATTTT	CAISDSDRGLRNQPQHF
TRBV4-1	TRBJ1-2	-	TRBD1	TGCGCCAGCAGCCAGCAGACAGGGATGGGCAATGGCTACACCTTC	CASSQQTGMGNGYTF
TRBV2	TRBJ1-5	-	TRBD1	TGTGCCAGCAGTGAGGGTGGCAGGGGGCAGGTGTGGCCCCAGCATTTT	CASSEGGRGQVWPQHF
TRBV19	TRBJ1-2	-	-	TGTGCCAGTAGACCTTCGACAGGCCAGGAGGACTACACCTTC	CASRPSTGQEDYTF
TRBV7-8	TRBJ2-3	-	-	TGTGCCAGCAGCGCAGACTTCCCGGCGGCGGATACGCAGTATTTT	CASSADFPAADTQYF
TRBV4-2	TRBJ1-1	-	-	TGTGCCAGCAGCCGGGGGGTGGAAAACACTGAAGCTTTCTTT	CASSRGVENTEAFF
TRBV18	TRBJ1-1	-	TRBD1	TGTGCCAGCTCACCGGACAGGGGGGACACTGAAGCTTTCTTT	CASSPDRGDTEAFF
TRBV30	TRBJ2-2	-	-	TGTGCCTGGGGCGGAGGGGCCGGGGAGCTGTTTTTT	CAWGGGAGELFF
TRBV10-2	TRBJ2-7	-	-	TGCGCCAGCAGTCCCCTGGCTAGCTCCTACGAGCAGTACTTC	CASSPLASSYEQYF
TRBV2	TRBJ2-1	-	-	TGTGCCAGCAGTGAGGGTCGGGAGTACAATGAGCAGTTCTTC	CASSEGREYNEQFF
TRBV5-5	TRBJ2-7	-	-	TGTGCCAGCACCCTGGGACTGGGATCCTACGAGCAGTACTTC	CASTLGLGSYEQYF
TRBV4-1	TRBJ1-1	-	-	TGCGCCAGCAGCCAAGTAGCTGGCGGTCCCTACACTGAAGCTTTCTTT	CASSQVAGGPYTEAFF
TRBV7-2	TRBJ2-7	-	TRBD2	TGTGCCAGCAGCCCCGGTATGGGGGAGGGCTACGAGCAGTACTTC	CASSPGMGEGYEQYF
TRBV15	TRBJ2-7	medium-sized	TRBD1	TGTGCCACCGGGGCCGGGACAGACTCCTACGAGCAGTACTTC	CATGAGTDSYEQYF